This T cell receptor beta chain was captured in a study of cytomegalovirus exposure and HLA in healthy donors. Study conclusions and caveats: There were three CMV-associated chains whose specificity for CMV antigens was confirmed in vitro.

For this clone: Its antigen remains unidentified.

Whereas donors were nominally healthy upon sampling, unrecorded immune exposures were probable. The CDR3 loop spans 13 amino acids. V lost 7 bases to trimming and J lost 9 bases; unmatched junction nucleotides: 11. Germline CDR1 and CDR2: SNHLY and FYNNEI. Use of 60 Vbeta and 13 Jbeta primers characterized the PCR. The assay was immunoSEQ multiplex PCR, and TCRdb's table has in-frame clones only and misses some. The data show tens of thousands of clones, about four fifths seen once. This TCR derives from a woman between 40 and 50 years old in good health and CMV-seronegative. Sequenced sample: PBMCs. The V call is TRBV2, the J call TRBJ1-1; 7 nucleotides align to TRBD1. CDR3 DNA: TGTGCCAGCAAGATCCTAACAGGGGAAAAAGCTTTCTTT. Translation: CASKILTGEKAFF.